Given below is one TCR beta chain in context. Its target antigen remains unknown. Base qualities are not provided; no much larger clone lies one nucleotide away. TCRbeta CDR3 regions were amplified from genomic DNA by means of the immunoSEQ Assay, a bias-controlled multiplex PCR. Concerning the study's data processing: The number of nucleated cells in each sample was estimated from the amplification of reference gene primers within the assay. To quantify the absolute abundance of each unique TCRbeta CDR3 rearrangement, sequence reads were collapsed and filtered. Productive Simpson clonality was computed per sample as the square root of Simpson's diversity index over productive rearrangements. TCRdb's version of the immuneACCESS table is confined to in-frame rearrangements and falls short of the full clone set. An unresolved V gene accounts for under half of the shortfall where checked; the remainder is of unknown origin. V and J calls and clone size are copied from that table; D and trimming were computed from the DNA. Across this sample there are about 180,000 clones, with more than 75% seen only once. The top ten hold nearly 2.5% of the sample.

This entry belongs to a study of blood T cell repertoires in COVID-19 (dated by TCRdb to 2020 to 2022). About the investigation overall: The collaborator samples originated in the United States, Italy and Spain and spanned the acute and convalescent phases of COVID-19. The prospective study material was composed of cDNA or gDNA derived from T cells, B-cell-depleted T cells, or PBMCs. The repertoires were made available in a free public database intended to serve as a resource for research on the immune response to SARS-CoV-2. Where available, HLA class I and class II types were obtained from metadata supplied by the sample provider rather than from assay-based typing. The samples were drawn from two sources: the first 160 participants of the ongoing ImmuneRACE study, and 950 to 1,500 subjects contributed by 6 global collaborators. Subjects who had been exposed to COVID-19, were actively infected with it, or had recovered from it provided the deeply sampled blood TCRbeta repertoires that made up the dataset. Nearly every sample came with metadata listing a de-identified subject ID, COVID-19 status, age in years and sex.

Broad study findings and their caveats: How much clinical and demographic metadata was included differed by source and by participant, and the metadata was provided uncurated.

Whole blood was collected in K2EDTA tubes by collaborating institutions according to the institutions' own protocols. Collaborator samples were shipped for TCRbeta analysis as frozen whole blood, isolated PBMCs, or DNA extracted from either sample type. The sequence was collected from a middle-aged man with active or convalescent COVID-19. Material for sequencing was peripheral blood.

The CDR3 region reads CATSSDAQGKYGYTF. The base sequence is TGTGCCACCAGCAGCGATGCCCAGGGGAAGTATGGCTACACCTTC. The chain employs TRBV15 and TRBJ1-2, with a weak D call of TRBD1 (6 bases match). Deletion took 3 bases off V and 5 bases off J, with a span of 16 bases between the germline ends. From a lookup of the germline V gene (reference sequence), CDR1 and CDR2 are LNHNV and YYDKDF. From its cysteine to its phenylalanine, the CDR3 spans 15 amino acids. The entry retains the CDR3 DNA only, 45 bases that are in frame from base 1.